The T cell receptor beta chain described here comes from a study of blood T cell repertoires in COVID-19. The CDR3 extends over 14 amino acids. Unmatched junction bases numbered 1, after V lost 8 bases and J lost 0 bases. Germline loops: CDR1 LNHDA, CDR2 SQIVND (reference sequence). Profiling relied on immunoSEQ multiplex PCR, and the TCRdb table lists in-frame clones only, not all of them. The sample has 200,000 to 250,000 clones, 92% seen once. Followed over time, Seattle patients had been enrolled while infection was active. The sequence was collected from a man in his 60s with COVID-19, enrolled during active disease. Sequenced: peripheral blood. The V gene is TRBV19, the J gene TRBJ2-7, with TRBD2 matching 13 bases. CDR3 amino acids: CASGLAGASYEQYF. The CDR3, as DNA: TGTGCCAGTGGACTAGCGGGGGCCTCCTACGAGCAGTACTTC.